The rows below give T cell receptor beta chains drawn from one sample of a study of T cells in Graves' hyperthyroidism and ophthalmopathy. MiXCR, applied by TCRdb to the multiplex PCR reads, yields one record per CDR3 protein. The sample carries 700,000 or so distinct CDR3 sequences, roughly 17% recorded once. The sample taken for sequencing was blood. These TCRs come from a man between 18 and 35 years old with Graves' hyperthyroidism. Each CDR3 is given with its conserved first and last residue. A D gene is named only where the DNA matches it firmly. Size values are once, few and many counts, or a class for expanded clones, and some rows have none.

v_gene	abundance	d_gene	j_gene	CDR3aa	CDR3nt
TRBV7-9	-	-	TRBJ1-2	CASSLVPESGYTF	TGTGCCAGCAGCTTAGTGCCAGAGAGTGGCTACACCTTC
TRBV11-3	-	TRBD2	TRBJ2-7	CASSLGGSGWSSIYF	TGTGCCAGCAGCTTGGGCGGGAGCGGCTGGTCGAGCATTTACTTC
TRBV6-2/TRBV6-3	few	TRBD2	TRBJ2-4	CASRERESKNIQYF	TGTGCCAGCAGAGAGCGGGAATCCAAAAACATTCAGTACTTC
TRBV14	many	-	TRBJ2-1	CASSHRGNEQFF	TGTGCCAGCAGCCACCGCGGGAATGAGCAGTTCTTC
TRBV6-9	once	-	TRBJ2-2	CASQDGDLTGELFF	TGTGCCTCCCAAGATGGAGACCTCACCGGGGAGCTGTTTTTT
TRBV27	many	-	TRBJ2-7	CASSLKGRVASYEQYF	TGTGCCAGCAGCCTCAAGGGCAGGGTGGCATCCTACGAGCAGTACTTC
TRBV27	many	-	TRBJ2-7	CASSWRSLPYEQYF	TGTGCCAGCAGTTGGCGATCTTTACCCTACGAGCAGTACTTC
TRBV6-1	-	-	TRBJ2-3	CASRLVRSTDTQYF	TGTGCCAGTAGACTAGTTCGGAGCACAGATACGCAGTATTTT
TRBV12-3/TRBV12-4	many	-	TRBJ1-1	CASNPAQGGSTEAFF	TGTGCCAGCAACCCCGCCCAGGGTGGAAGCACTGAAGCTTTCTTT
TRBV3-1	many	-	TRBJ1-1	CASSQSGRAEAFF	TGTGCCAGCAGCCAATCGGGAAGGGCTGAAGCTTTCTTT
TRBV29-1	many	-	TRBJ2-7	CSVEVGPSYEQYF	TGCAGCGTTGAAGTGGGTCCATCCTACGAGCAGTACTTC
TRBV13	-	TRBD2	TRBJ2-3	CASSGIGTSGTLRGTDTQYF	TGTGCCAGCAGCGGAATCGGGACTAGCGGAACCCTAAGGGGCACAGATACGCAGTATTTT
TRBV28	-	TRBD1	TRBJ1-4	CASEDRGNEKLFF	TGTGCCAGCGAGGACAGGGGGAATGAAAAACTGTTTTTT
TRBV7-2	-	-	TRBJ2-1	CASSPWTPNEQFF	TGTGCCAGCAGCCCCTGGACTCCAAATGAGCAGTTCTTC
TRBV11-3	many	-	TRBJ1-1	CASSSSPVTTEAFF	TGTGCCAGCAGCTCGAGCCCGGTAACCACTGAAGCTTTCTTT
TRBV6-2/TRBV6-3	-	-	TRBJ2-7	CASILRGGLSYEQYF	TGTGCCAGCATCCTTAGGGGGGGACTCTCCTACGAGCAGTACTTC
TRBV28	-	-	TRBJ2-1	CASSPTFYYNEQFF	TGTGCCAGCAGTCCCACGTTCTACTACAATGAGCAGTTCTTC
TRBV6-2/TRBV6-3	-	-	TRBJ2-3	CASSHSSAGDTQYF	TGTGCCAGCAGTCACTCCTCCGCGGGAGATACGCAGTATTTT
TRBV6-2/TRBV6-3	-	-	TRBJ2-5	CARGAPETETQYF	TGTGCCAGAGGGGCTCCCGAAACGGAGACCCAGTACTTC
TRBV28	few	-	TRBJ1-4	CASKELNEKLFF	TGTGCCAGCAAGGAGTTGAATGAAAAACTGTTTTTT
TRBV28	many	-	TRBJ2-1	CASSLRRTLGNEQFF	TGTGCCAGCAGTTTGAGAAGGACTCTCGGCAATGAGCAGTTCTTC
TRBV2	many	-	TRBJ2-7	CASSEGSGQYF	TGTGCCAGCAGTGAAGGAAGCGGGCAGTACTTC
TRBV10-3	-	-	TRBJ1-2	CAIRPQVNYGYTF	TGTGCCATCAGACCACAGGTCAACTATGGCTACACCTTC
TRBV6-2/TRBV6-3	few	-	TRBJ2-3	CASSYSRAQRNTDTQYF	TGTGCCAGCAGTTATTCCAGAGCGCAGCGGAACACAGATACGCAGTATTTT
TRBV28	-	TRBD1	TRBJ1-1	CASSFLTGLRDTEAFF	TGTGCCAGCAGTTTTTTGACAGGGCTCAGGGACACTGAAGCTTTCTTT
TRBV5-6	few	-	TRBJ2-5	CASRYIRDGGTQYF	TGTGCCAGCAGGTATATCCGGGACGGTGGAACCCAGTACTTC
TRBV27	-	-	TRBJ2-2	CASSTNPTGAGELFF	TGTGCCAGCAGTACCAATCCGACCGGGGCCGGGGAGCTGTTTTTT
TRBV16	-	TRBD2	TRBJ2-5	CASSQWTSGSLKTQYF	TGTGCCAGCAGCCAATGGACTAGCGGGAGTTTAAAGACCCAGTACTTC
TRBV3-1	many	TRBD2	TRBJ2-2	CASSQDGLAGTLTGELFF	TGTGCCAGCAGCCAAGACGGACTAGCGGGTACCCTCACCGGGGAGCTGTTTTTT
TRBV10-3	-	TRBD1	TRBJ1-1	CAINRQGMNTEAFF	TGTGCCATCAATCGACAGGGGATGAACACTGAAGCTTTCTTT
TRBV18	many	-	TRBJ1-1	CASSPPATANTEAFF	TGTGCCAGCTCACCACCGGCCACAGCAAACACTGAAGCTTTCTTT
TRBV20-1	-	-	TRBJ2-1	CSPGDFVNEQFF	TGCAGTCCCGGGGATTTTGTCAATGAGCAGTTCTTC
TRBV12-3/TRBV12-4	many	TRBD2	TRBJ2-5	CASSSGTRGTEGETQYF	TGTGCCAGCAGTTCCGGGACTAGAGGGACCGAGGGGGAGACCCAGTACTTC
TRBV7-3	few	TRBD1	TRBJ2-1	CASSLSPGGYNEQFF	TGTGCCAGCAGCTTAAGCCCAGGGGGCTACAATGAGCAGTTCTTC
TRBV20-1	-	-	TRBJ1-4	CSASRGANEKLFF	TGCAGTGCTTCCAGGGGAGCTAATGAAAAACTGTTTTTT
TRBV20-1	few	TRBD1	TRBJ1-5	CSATDRGYSNQPQHF	TGCAGTGCCACGGACAGGGGGTATAGCAATCAGCCCCAGCATTTT
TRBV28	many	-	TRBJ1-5	CASSDQPQHF	TGTGCCAGCAGCGATCAGCCCCAGCATTTT
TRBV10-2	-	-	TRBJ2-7	CATEDQGGHSYEQYF	TGCGCCACCGAAGATCAGGGAGGCCACTCCTACGAGCAGTACTTC
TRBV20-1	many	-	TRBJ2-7	CSARWGLSYEQYF	TGCAGTGCTAGATGGGGGCTCTCCTACGAGCAGTACTTC
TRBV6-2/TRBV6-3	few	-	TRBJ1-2	CASSSSVGYTF	TGTGCCAGCAGTTCGTCAGTGGGCTACACCTTC
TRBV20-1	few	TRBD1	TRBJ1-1	CSASDLRQGGSEAFF	TGCAGTGCTAGTGACCTCAGACAGGGGGGAAGTGAAGCTTTCTTT
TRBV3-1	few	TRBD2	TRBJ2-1	CASSSPGLLFF	TGTGCCAGCAGCTCCCCGGGACTATTGTTCTTC
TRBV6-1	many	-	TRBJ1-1	CATRQLNTEAFF	TGTGCCACCCGACAGTTGAACACTGAAGCTTTCTTT
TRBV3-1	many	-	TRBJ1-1	CASSYRQEGYTEAFF	TGTGCCAGCAGCTACAGACAGGAAGGGTACACTGAAGCTTTCTTT
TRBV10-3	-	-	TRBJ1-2	CAISVSNYGYTF	TGTGCCATCAGTGTTTCCAACTATGGCTACACCTTC
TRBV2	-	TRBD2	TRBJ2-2	CATGTRSTGELFF	TGTGCCACCGGGACTAGATCCACCGGGGAGCTGTTTTTT
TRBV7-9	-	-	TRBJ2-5	CAARGATQYF	TGTGCCGCGAGAGGGGCGACCCAGTACTTC
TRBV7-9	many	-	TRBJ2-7	CASSLFLVGVSSYEQYF	TGTGCCAGCAGCTTGTTTCTGGTGGGGGTTAGCTCCTACGAGCAGTACTTC
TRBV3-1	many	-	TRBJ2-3	CASSQVGTDTQYF	TGTGCCAGCAGCCAAGTCGGCACAGATACGCAGTATTTT